Presented here are 27 T cell receptor beta chains from one specimen sequenced in a study of graft-versus-host responses after intestinal transplantation. No antigen has been assigned to these receptors. Assay used: immunoSEQ multiplex PCR; TCRdb lists only in-frame clones, some missing. The data hold tens of thousands of clones, with 90% to 95% observed a single time. Sequenced here: unstimulated CD8+ T cells sorted from spleen or lymph node cells, sampled before transplant. These receptor sequences come from a human donor who was the organ donor for an intestinal transplant.

This rearrangement joins TRBV13 to TRBJ2-1; 7 nucleotides line up with TRBD1. Germline V lookup: CDR1 PRHDT, CDR2 FYEKMQ (reference sequence). The trim removed 2 bases at V and 2 bases at J, leaving 3 bases unmatched. The CDR3 contains 15 residues. The CDR3 DNA sequence: TGTGCCAGCAGCTTAATACAGGGGCCCTACAATGAGCAGTTCTTC. Protein sequence: CASSLIQGPYNEQFF.

The rearrangement links TRBV2 to TRBJ2-1, with 8 bases fitting TRBD1. V was pared by 6 bases and J by 3 bases, with 7 bases of the junction left unmatched. This CDR3 comprises 15 residues. The germline gives CDR1 SNHLY, CDR2 FYNNEI. CDR3 nucleotide sequence: TGTGCCAGCAGCGCAGACAGGGGCGACTACAATGAGCAGTTCTTC. Its translation is CASSADRGDYNEQFF.

V and J are TRBV29-1 and TRBJ2-7, with D possibly matching TRBD1 (6 bases). The CDR3 consists of 13 residues. Trimming stripped 6 bases from V and 5 bases from J, with 17 bases between. The V gene's germline CDR1 is SQVTM and CDR2 ANQGSEA. CDR3 nucleotides: TGCAGCGTCGCCCACAGGGCCCTACACGAGCAGTACTTC. As protein: CSVAHRALHEQYF.

The chain uses TRBV5-6 and TRBJ2-1, with D possibly TRBD2 on 6 matching bases. The CDR3 is 15 residues long. V was clipped by 4 bases and J by 7 bases, with 18 bases between them. From germline, CDR1 is SGHDT and CDR2 YYEEEE. The DNA of the CDR3 is TGTGCCAGCAGCCCGGGCCGGGAGAGCAAAAATGAGCAGTTCTTC. Residues: CASSPGRESKNEQFF.

The chain employs TRBV15 and TRBJ2-7; 13 bases agree with TRBD2. This CDR3 region has 16 residues. The ends lost 0 bases at V and 3 bases at J; junction bases unmatched: 2. Germline values: CDR1 LNHNV, CDR2 YYDKDF (reference sequence). The CDR3 DNA reads as TGTGCCACCAGCAGAGAAGGACTAGCGGGGGACTACGAGCAGTACTTC. It is translated as CATSREGLAGDYEQYF.

The chain recombines TRBV30 with TRBJ2-1, with 7 nucleotides matching TRBD2. This CDR3 spans 13 amino acids. The V segment lost 0 bases and the J segment 9 bases; nucleotides outside the gene matches: 5. CDR1 and CDR2 (germline): GTSNPN, SVGIG (reference sequence). The CDR3 sequence is CAWSVGGVSEQFF. The CDR3 nucleotides are TGTGCCTGGAGTGTGGGGGGGGTGAGTGAGCAGTTCTTC.

The chain couples TRBV4-3 to TRBJ1-1; 8 bases align to TRBD1. Germline loops: CDR1 LGHNA, CDR2 YSLEER. Germline trimming cut 2 bases from V and 6 bases from J; bases unmatched to any gene: 11. This CDR3 comprises 16 residues. The CDR3 sequence: CASSQSPIRGPPEAFF. DNA for the CDR3: TGCGCCAGCAGCCAATCCCCGATCAGGGGGCCCCCTGAAGCTTTCTTT.

The sample holds one count of this clone. The rearrangement joins TRBV28 to TRBJ2-5, with TRBD1 identical over 7 bases. CDR3 length equals 15 residues. The germline V gene encodes CDR1 MDHEN and CDR2 SYDVKM. V lost 6 bases to trimming and J lost 1 base; unmatched junction nucleotides: 8. CDR3 region: CASSTTGALQETQYF. CDR3 DNA sequence: TGTGCCAGCAGCACCACAGGGGCCCTCCAAGAGACCCAGTACTTC.

The rearrangement links TRBV5-1 to TRBJ1-2, with TRBD1 as a possible D gene (5 bases). V dropped 5 bases and J dropped 0 bases, with 14 bases sitting between them. Germline-derived CDR1 and CDR2 are SGHRS and YFSETQ. The CDR3 contains 15 residues. The DNA of the CDR3 is TGCGCCAGCAGTCCGATCAGGGCTTCTAACTATGGCTACACCTTC. As protein: CASSPIRASNYGYTF.

The chain carries TRBV9 and TRBJ2-1; perhaps TRBD2 as D (7 bases). Trimming removed 3 bases at V and 10 bases at J, with 23 bases between. CDR1 SGDLS and CDR2 YYNGEE come from the germline V gene. This CDR3 is built from 16 residues. The chain's CDR3 is CASSASSKGGEWEQFF. The CDR3 nucleotides are TGTGCCAGCAGCGCGAGCTCGAAAGGGGGGGAGTGGGAGCAGTTCTTC.

This clone has a single count. V usage is TRBV29-1 and J usage is TRBJ2-1; tentative D call: TRBD2 (6 bases). This CDR3 has 14 amino acids. Germline V gene lookup returns CDR1 SQVTM and CDR2 ANQGSEA. V dropped 2 bases and J dropped 6 bases, with 14 bases sitting between them. CDR3 protein: CSVEMRRGTNEQFF. CDR3 coding DNA: TGCAGCGTTGAAATGCGCCGGGGGACCAATGAGCAGTTCTTC.

The chain carries TRBV5-6 and TRBJ2-2; no firm D call. With 1 base removed from V and 2 bases from J, the gap between germline ends came to 6 bases. There are 14 residues in the CDR3. Germline V gene sequence: CDR1 SGHDT, CDR2 YYEEEE. Written as DNA, the CDR3 is TGTGCCAGCAGCTTGATATTCAACACCGGGGAGCTGTTTTTT. Protein sequence: CASSLIFNTGELFF.

The chain joins TRBV29-1 to TRBJ1-2, with 11 bases matching TRBD1. With V trimmed by 2 bases and J by 4 bases, 3 bases remained unmatched. Germline V gives CDR1 SQVTM, CDR2 ANQGSEA. The CDR3 sequence is 14 residues long. The CDR3 DNA sequence: TGCAGCGTTGAACCGGGACAGGGGGTCTATGGCTACACCTTC. Translated, it gives CSVEPGQGVYGYTF.

The J gene is TRBJ1-2, the V gene TRBV11-2; perhaps TRBD1 as D (6 bases). Between the trimmed V and J ends, which lost 1 base and 5 bases, there was a span of 11 bases. The CDR3 runs 14 residues. The germline CDR1 and CDR2 sequences are SGHAT and FQNNGV. CDR3 nucleotide sequence: TGTGCCAGCAGCTTAGGGGGGCTTCGTTATGGCTACACCTTC. This sequence encodes CASSLGGLRYGYTF.

This chain joins TRBV6-6 and TRBJ1-5, with TRBD1 matching over 10 bases. CDR1 is MNHNY, CDR2 SVGAGI, per germline (reference sequence). The CDR3 runs to 15 residues. V was clipped by 6 bases and J by 7 bases; unmatched bases: 9. In DNA form, the CDR3 reads TGTGCCAGCAGGGGGGGACAGGGGTTTTTACAGCCCCAGCATTTT. This translates into CASRGGQGFLQPQHF.

The gene calls are TRBV2 and TRBJ2-7; D not certain. The CDR3 runs 12 residues. Germline CDR1 reads SNHLY; CDR2 reads FYNNEI. V lost 5 bases and J 2 bases, leaving 7 bases between the germline ends. The DNA of the CDR3 is TGTGCCAGCAGTTCCTCCGCCTACGAGCAGTACTTC. Translated: CASSSSAYEQYF.

The rearrangement links TRBV7-9 to TRBJ2-2; D possibly corresponds to TRBD1 (6 bases). CDR1 SEHNR and CDR2 FQNEAQ come from the germline V gene (reference sequence). Trimming took 1 base from V and 3 from J, leaving 9 bases between them. The CDR3 sequence is 15 residues long. CDR3 residues: CASSLGTDDTGELFF. The CDR3 DNA reads TGTGCCAGCAGCTTAGGGACAGACGACACCGGGGAGCTGTTTTTT.

V is TRBV4-2 and J is TRBJ2-7; 11 bases map to TRBD1. CDR1 LGHNA and CDR2 YNFKEQ come from the germline V gene. The CDR3 runs 16 residues. V dropped 4 bases and J dropped 7; count of bases not matched to a gene: 12. The DNA of the CDR3 is TGTGCCAGCAGCCCGCGGACAGGGGGCGAGTCATGGGAGCAGTACTTC. It yields the protein CASSPRTGGESWEQYF.

The rearrangement uses TRBV10-1 and TRBJ1-4, with unresolved D. The germline V gene encodes CDR1 WNHNN and CDR2 SYGVQD (reference sequence). There are 15 residues in the CDR3. Trimming stripped 5 bases from V and 4 bases from J, with 14 bases between. CDR3 coding DNA: TGCGCCAGCAGTTTGTTGGCGGGGTATAATGAAAAACTGTTTTTT. Its translation is CASSLLAGYNEKLFF.

The V gene is TRBV5-8, the J gene TRBJ2-6, with 7 bases aligning to TRBD2. V was pared by 4 bases and J by 4 bases, with 8 bases of the junction left unmatched. The CDR3 has 16 amino acids. Germline CDR1 reads SGHTS; CDR2 reads YDEGEE. In DNA form, the CDR3 reads TGTGCCAGCAGCAGCCCCGGGGGGACCGGGGCCAACGTCCTGACTTTC. It encodes CASSSPGGTGANVLTF.

The chain uses TRBV28 and TRBJ2-7; 12 bases are a match to TRBD2. Unmatched junction bases numbered 3, after V lost 3 bases and J lost 3 bases. Germline CDR1 reads MDHEN; CDR2 reads SYDVKM. This CDR3 is 15 amino acids long. The CDR3 sequence: CASSFTSGRCYEQYF. The CDR3 coding sequence is TGTGCCAGCAGTTTCACTAGCGGGAGGTGCTACGAGCAGTACTTC.

This chain connects TRBV6-4 to TRBJ2-7; 7 bases are shared with TRBD1. With 2 bases clipped from V and 6 bases from J, the junction kept 10 bases outside the gene matches. Per the germline V gene, CDR1 is MRHNA and CDR2 is SNTAGT. The CDR3 has 15 residues. CDR3 amino acids: CASSDDTGEKTEQYF. For the CDR3, the DNA is TGTGCCAGCAGTGACGACACAGGGGAAAAAACCGAGCAGTACTTC.

The chain couples TRBV28 to TRBJ2-7, with a tentative D call TRBD2 (6 bases). The CDR3 runs to 12 residues. CDR1 and CDR2 from the germline V gene are MDHEN and SYDVKM. V shed 10 bases and J shed 3 bases, with 13 bases lying between them. The CDR3 region has the DNA TGTGCCACCCTATCGGAGGGCTACGAGCAGTACTTC. The encoded protein is CATLSEGYEQYF.

This sequence joins TRBV19 and TRBJ2-1, with D possibly being TRBD2 (6 bases). Between the trimmed V and J ends, which lost 5 bases and 0 bases, there was a span of 14 bases. Germline V CDR1 and CDR2: LNHDA, SQIVND (reference sequence). The CDR3 contains 16 residues. CDR3 protein: CASSAVAASSYNEQFF. The CDR3 nucleotides are TGTGCCAGTAGTGCAGTAGCGGCAAGCTCCTACAATGAGCAGTTCTTC.

The CDR3 bases are TGCAGCGTTGAAACAGGGGGCTCTGGGGCCAACGTCCTGACTTTC. Its translation: CSVETGGSGANVLTF. V usage is TRBV29-1 and J usage is TRBJ2-6; TRBD1 matches at 8 bases. V dropped 2 bases and J dropped 0; count of bases not matched to a gene: 0. This CDR3 has 15 residues. The V gene's germline CDR1 is SQVTM and CDR2 ANQGSEA.

The rearrangement uses TRBV27 and TRBJ2-1, with TRBD2 matching over 10 bases. CDR1 MNHEY and CDR2 SMNVEV come from the germline V gene (reference sequence). V dropped 2 bases and J dropped 3; count of bases not matched to a gene: 4. There are 16 residues in the CDR3. CDR3 DNA: TGTGCCAGCAGTTTACGGGCTAGCGGGAGCTACAATGAGCAGTTCTTC. Protein product: CASSLRASGSYNEQFF.

The rearrangement uses TRBV19 and TRBJ2-3; the match to TRBD1 covers 7 bases. The CDR3 length is 15 residues. J lost 6 bases, V lost 6 bases, and 12 bases had no gene match. CDR1 LNHDA and CDR2 SQIVND come from the germline V gene (reference sequence). This CDR3 is CASRLTGMGLDTQYF. The CDR3 nucleotides read TGTGCCAGTAGGTTGACAGGGATGGGGTTGGATACGCAGTATTTT.